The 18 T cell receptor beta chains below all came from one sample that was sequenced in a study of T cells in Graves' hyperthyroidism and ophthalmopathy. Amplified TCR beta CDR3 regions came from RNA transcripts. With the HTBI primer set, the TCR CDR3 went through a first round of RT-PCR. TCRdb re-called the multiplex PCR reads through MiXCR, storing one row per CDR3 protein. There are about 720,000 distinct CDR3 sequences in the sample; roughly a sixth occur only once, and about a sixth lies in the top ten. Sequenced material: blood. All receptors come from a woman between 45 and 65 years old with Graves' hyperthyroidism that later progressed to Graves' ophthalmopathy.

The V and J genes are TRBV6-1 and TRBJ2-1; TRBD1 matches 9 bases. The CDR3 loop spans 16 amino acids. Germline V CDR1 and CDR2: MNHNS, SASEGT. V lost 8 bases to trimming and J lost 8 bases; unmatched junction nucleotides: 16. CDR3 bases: TGTGCCAGCTTTGAGACAGGGGGATTCCCAAACGATGAGCAGTTCTTC. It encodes CASFETGGFPNDEQFF.

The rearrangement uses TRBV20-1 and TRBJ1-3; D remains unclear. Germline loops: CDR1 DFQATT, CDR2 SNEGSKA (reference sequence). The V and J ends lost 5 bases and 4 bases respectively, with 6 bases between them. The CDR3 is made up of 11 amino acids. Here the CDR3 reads CSAGEGNTIYF. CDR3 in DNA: TGCAGTGCTGGTGAAGGAAACACCATATATTTT.

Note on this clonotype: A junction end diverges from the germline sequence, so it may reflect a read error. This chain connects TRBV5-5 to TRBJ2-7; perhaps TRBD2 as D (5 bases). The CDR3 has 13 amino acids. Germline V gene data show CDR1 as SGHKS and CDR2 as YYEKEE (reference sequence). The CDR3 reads CASSLEVGRERYF. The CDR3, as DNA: TGTGCCAGCAGCCTGGAGGTAGGGCGCGAGCGGTACTTC.

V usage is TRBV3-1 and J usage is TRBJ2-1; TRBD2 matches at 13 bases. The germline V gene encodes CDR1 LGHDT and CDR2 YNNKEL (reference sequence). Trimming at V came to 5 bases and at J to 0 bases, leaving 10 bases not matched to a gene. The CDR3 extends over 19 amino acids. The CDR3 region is CASSYSTSGGTSSYNEQFF. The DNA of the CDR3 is TGTGCCAGCAGCTACTCGACTAGCGGGGGGACCAGCTCCTACAATGAGCAGTTCTTC.

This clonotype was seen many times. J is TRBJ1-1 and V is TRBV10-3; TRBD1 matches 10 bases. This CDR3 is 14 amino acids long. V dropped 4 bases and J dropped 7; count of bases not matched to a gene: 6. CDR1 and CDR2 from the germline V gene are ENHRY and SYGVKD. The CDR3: CAISGGQGLSEAFF. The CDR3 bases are TGTGCCATCAGTGGGGGACAGGGGTTAAGTGAAGCTTTCTTT.

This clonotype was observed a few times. This CDR3 reads CASSERAGPGAQYF. CDR3 bases: TGTGCCAGCAGTGAAAGGGCAGGTCCCGGGGCCCAGTACTTC. V usage is TRBV2 and J usage is TRBJ2-5; TRBD2 is a possible D gene (5 bases). The CDR3 is 14 amino acids. Germline-derived CDR1 and CDR2 are SNHLY and FYNNEI. Trimming left V 2 bases short and J 9 bases short, with 16 bases between.

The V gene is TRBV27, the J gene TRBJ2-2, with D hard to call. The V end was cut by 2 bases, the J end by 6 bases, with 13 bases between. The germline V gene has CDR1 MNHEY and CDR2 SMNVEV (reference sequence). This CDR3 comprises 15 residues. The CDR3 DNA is TGTGCCAGCAGTTTAGATCCCGGGTCGGCCGGGGAGCTGTTTTTT. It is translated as CASSLDPGSAGELFF.

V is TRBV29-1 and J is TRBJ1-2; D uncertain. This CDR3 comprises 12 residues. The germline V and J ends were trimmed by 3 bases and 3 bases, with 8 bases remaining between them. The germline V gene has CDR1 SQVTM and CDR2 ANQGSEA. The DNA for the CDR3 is TGCAGCGTTGAGGGGAGCGACTATGGCTACACCTTC. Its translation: CSVEGSDYGYTF.

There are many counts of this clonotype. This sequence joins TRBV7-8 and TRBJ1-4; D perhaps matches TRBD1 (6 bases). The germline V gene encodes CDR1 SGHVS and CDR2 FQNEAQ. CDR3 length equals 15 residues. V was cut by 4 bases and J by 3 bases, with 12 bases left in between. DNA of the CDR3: TGTGCCAGCAGCTCTTACAGGGTGGCTAATGAAAAACTGTTTTTT. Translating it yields CASSSYRVANEKLFF.

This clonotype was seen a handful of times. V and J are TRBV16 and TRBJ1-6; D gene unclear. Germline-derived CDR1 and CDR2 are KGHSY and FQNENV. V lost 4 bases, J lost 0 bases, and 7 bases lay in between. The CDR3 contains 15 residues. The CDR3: CASSLTNSYNSPLHF. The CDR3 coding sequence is TGTGCCAGCAGCCTAACTAACTCCTATAATTCACCCCTCCACTTT.

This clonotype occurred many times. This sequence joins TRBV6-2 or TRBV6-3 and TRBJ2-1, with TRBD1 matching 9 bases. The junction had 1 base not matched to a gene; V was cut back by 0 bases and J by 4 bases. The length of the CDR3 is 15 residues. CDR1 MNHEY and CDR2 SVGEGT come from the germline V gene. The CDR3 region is CASSYSGTGYNEQFF. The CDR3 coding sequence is TGTGCCAGCAGTTACTCCGGGACAGGGTACAATGAGCAGTTCTTC.

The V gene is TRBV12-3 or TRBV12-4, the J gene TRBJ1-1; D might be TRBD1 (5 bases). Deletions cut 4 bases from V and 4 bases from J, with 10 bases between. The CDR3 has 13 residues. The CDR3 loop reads CASSSRETTEAFF. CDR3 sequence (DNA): TGTGCCAGCAGTTCCAGGGAAACCACTGAAGCTTTCTTT.

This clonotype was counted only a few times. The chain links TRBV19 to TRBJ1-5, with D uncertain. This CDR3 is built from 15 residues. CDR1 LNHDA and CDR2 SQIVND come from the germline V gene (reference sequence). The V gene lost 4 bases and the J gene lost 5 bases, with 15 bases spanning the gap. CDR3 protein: CASSTEHRGYQPQHF. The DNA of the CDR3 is TGTGCCAGTAGTACCGAACACCGAGGGTATCAGCCCCAGCATTTT.

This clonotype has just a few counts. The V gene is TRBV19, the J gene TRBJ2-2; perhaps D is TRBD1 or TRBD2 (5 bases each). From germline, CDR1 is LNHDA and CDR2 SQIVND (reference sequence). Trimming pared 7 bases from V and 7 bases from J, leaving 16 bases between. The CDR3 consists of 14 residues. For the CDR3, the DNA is TGTGCCAGTAATGCAGGGAGCGTTAACGGGGAGCTGTTTTTT. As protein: CASNAGSVNGELFF.

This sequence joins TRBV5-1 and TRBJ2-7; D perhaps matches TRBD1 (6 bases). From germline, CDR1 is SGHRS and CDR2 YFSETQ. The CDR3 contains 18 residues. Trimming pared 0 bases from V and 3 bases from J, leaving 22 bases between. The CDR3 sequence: CASSLDGGYAFGNYEQYF. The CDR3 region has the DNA TGCGCCAGCAGCTTGGATGGGGGCTATGCTTTCGGAAACTACGAGCAGTACTTC.

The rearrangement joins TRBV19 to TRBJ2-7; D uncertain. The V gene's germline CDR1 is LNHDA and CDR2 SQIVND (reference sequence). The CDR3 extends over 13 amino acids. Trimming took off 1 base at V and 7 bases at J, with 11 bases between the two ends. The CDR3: CASSIGPSGEQYF. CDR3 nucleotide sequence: TGTGCCAGTAGTATAGGCCCCTCAGGAGAGCAGTACTTC.

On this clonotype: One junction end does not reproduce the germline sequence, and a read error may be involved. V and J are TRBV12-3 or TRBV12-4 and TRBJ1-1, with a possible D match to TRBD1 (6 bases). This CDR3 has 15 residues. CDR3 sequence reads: CASSLRNRADTKAFF. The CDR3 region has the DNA TGTGCCAGCAGTCTGCGAAACAGGGCTGACACTAAAGCTTTCTTT.

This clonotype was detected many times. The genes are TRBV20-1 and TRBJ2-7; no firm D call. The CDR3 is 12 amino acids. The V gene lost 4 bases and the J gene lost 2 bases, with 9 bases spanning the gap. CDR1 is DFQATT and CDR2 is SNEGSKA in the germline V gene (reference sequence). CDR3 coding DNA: TGCAGTGCTAAGGGCAGCACCTACGAGCAGTACTTC. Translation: CSAKGSTYEQYF.